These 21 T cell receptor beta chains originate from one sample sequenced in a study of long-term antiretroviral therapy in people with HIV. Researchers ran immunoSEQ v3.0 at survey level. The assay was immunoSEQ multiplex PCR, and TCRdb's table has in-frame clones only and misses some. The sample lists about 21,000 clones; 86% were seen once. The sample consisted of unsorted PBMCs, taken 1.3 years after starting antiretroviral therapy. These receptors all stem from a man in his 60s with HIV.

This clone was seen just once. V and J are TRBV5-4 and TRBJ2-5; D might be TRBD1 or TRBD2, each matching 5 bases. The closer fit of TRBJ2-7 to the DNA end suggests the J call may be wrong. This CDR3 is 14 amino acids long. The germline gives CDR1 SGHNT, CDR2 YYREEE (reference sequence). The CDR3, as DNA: TGTGCCAGCAGCTATATCGGGACGAGATACGAGCAGTACTTC. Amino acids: CASSYIGTRYEQYF.

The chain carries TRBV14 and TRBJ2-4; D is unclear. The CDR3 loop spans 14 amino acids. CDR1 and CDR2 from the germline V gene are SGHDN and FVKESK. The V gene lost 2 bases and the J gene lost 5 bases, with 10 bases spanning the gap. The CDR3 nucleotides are TGTGCCAGCAGCCAAAGGGCAGGAGAAAACATTCAGTACTTC. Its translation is CASSQRAGENIQYF.

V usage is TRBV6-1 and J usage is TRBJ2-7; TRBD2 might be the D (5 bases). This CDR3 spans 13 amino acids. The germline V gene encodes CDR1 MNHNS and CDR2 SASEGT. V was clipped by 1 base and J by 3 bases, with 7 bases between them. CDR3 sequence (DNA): TGTGCCAGCAGTGAAGGGGGAGTCTACGAGCAGTACTTC. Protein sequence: CASSEGGVYEQYF.

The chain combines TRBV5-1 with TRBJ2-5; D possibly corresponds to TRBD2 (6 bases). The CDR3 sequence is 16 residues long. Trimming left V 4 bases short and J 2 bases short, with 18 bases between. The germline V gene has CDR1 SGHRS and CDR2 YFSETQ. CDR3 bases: TGCGCCAGCAGCCCGGGACTTGCCGAAGGGCAAGAGACCCAGTACTTC. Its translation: CASSPGLAEGQETQYF. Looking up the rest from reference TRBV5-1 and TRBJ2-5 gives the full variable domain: KAGVTQTPRYLIKTRGQQVTLSCSPISGHRSVSWYQQTPGQGLQFLFEYFSETQRNKGNFPGRFSGRQFSNSRSEMNVSTLELGDSALYLCASSPGLAEGQETQYFGPGTRLLVL.

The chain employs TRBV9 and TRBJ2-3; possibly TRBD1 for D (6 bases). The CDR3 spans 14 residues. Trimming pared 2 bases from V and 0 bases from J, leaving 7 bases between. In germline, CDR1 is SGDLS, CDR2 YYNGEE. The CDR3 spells CASSVQGSTDTQYF. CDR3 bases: TGTGCCAGCAGCGTCCAGGGGAGCACAGATACGCAGTATTTT.

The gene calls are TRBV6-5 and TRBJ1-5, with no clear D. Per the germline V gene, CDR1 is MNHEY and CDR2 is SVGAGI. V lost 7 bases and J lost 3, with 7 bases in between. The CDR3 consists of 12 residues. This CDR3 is CASKAANQPQHF. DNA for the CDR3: TGTGCCAGCAAAGCGGCCAATCAGCCCCAGCATTTT.

The CDR3 loop reads CASSPFMAGENTEAFF. CDR3 bases: TGTGCCAGCTCACCCTTTATGGCGGGGGAGAACACTGAAGCTTTCTTT. The chain uses TRBV18 and TRBJ1-1; D is perhaps TRBD1 (5 bases). CDR1 and CDR2 from the germline V gene are KGHSH and LQKENI. The V and J ends lost 3 bases and 1 base respectively, with 15 bases between them. The CDR3 contains 16 residues.

The CDR3 sequence is CASSSTGTGAYNEQFF. Written as DNA, the CDR3 is TGTGCCAGCAGTTCCACCGGGACAGGGGCCTACAATGAGCAGTTCTTC. The chain is built from TRBV27 and TRBJ2-1; 10 nucleotides match TRBD1. CDR1 and CDR2 from the germline V gene are MNHEY and SMNVEV (reference sequence). The CDR3 loop spans 16 amino acids. With 4 bases clipped from V and 2 bases from J, the junction kept 5 bases outside the gene matches.

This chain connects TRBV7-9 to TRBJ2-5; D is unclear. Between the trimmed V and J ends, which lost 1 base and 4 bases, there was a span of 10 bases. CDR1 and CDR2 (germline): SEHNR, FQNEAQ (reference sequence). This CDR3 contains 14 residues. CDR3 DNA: TGTGCCAGCAGCTTAGTGGGCACCTCAGAGACCCAGTACTTC. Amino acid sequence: CASSLVGTSETQYF. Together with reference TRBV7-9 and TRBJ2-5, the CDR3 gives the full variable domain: DTGVSQNPRHKITKRGQNVTFRCDPISEHNRLYWYRQTLGQGPEFLTYFQNEAQLEKSRLLSDRFSAERPKGSFSTLEIQRTEQGDSAMYLCASSLVGTSETQYFGPGTRLLVL.

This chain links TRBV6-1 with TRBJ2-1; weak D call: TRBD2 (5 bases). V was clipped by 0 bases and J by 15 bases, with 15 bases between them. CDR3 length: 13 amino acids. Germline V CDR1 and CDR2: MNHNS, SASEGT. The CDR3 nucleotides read TGTGCCAGCAGTGAAGCGCTAGCAGTTGGTCCGTTCTTC. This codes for CASSEALAVGPFF.

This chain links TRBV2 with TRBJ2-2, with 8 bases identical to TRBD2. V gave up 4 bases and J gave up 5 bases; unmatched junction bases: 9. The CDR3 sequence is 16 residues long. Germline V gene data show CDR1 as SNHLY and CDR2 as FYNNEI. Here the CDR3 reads CASSVRGGTFTGELFF. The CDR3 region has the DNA TGTGCCAGCAGTGTTCGGGGGGGAACTTTTACCGGGGAGCTGTTTTTT.

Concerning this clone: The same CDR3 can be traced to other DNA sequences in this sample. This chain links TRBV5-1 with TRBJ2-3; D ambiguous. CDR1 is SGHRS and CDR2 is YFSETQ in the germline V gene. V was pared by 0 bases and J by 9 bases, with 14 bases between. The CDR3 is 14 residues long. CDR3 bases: TGCGCCAGCAGCTTGGATCGGTCGCAGCACACGCAGTATTTT. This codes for CASSLDRSQHTQYF.

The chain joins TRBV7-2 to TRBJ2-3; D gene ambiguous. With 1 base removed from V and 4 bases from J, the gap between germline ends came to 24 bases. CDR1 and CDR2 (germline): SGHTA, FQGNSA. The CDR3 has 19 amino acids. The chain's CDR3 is CASSLGPSQIGWASDTQYF. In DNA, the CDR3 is TGTGCCAGCAGCTTAGGCCCCTCCCAAATCGGGTGGGCCTCAGATACGCAGTATTTT.

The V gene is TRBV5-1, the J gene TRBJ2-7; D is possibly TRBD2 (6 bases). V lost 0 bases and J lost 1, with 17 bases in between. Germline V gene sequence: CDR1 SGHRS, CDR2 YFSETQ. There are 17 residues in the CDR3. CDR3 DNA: TGCGCCAGCAGCTTGGCCCCCGGGACTCTGAATTCCTACGAGCAGTACTTC. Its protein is CASSLAPGTLNSYEQYF.

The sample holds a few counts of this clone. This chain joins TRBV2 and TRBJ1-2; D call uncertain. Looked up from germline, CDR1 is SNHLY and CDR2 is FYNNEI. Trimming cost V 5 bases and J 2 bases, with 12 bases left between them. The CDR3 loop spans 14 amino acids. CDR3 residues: CASSRQVGNYGYTF. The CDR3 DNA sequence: TGTGCCAGCAGTCGGCAGGTGGGGAACTATGGCTACACCTTC.

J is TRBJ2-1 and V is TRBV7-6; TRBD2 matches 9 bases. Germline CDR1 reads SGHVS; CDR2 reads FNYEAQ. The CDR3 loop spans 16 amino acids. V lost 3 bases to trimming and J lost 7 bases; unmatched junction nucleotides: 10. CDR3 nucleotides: TGTGCCAGCAGCTTCGCAATAGCGGGAGCAGTTAATGAGCAGTTCTTC. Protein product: CASSFAIAGAVNEQFF.

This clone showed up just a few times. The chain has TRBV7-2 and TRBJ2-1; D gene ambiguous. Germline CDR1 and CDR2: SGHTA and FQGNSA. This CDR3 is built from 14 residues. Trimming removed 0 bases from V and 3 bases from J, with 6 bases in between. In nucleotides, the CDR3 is TGTGCCAGCAGCTTAGCTGGGTACTACAATGAGCAGTTCTTC. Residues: CASSLAGYYNEQFF.

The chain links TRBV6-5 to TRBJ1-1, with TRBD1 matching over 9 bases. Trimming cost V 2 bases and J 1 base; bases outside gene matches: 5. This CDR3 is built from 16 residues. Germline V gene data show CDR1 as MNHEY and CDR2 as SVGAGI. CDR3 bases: TGTGCCAGCAGTTACCACGGGACAGGGTCGAACACTGAAGCTTTCTTT. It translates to CASSYHGTGSNTEAFF.

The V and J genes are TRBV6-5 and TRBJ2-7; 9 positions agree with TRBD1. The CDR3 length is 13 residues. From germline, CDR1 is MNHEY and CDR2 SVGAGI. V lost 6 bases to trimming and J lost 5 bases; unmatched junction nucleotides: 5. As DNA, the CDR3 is TGTGCCAGCAGAGTAACAGGGGGCCACGAGCAGTACTTC. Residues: CASRVTGGHEQYF.

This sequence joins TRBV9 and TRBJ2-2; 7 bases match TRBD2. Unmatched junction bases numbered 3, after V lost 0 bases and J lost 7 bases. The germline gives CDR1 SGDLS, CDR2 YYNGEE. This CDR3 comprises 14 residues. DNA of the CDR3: TGTGCCAGCAGCGTAGTGGGGGGGAACGGGGAGCTGTTTTTT. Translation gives CASSVVGGNGELFF.

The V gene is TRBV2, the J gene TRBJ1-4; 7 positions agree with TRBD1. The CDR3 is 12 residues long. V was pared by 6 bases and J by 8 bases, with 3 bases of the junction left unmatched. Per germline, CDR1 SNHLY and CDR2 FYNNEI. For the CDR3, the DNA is TGTGCCAGCAGAGACAGGGACGAAAAACTGTTTTTT. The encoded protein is CASRDRDEKLFF.